The present T cell receptor (beta chain) was sequenced within a study of blood T cell repertoires in COVID-19. The wider study: Both acute and convalescent COVID-19 samples were obtained from the United States, Italy and Spain. PBMCs, B-cell-depleted T cells, or T cells were the source of the cDNA or gDNA that made up the material.

Germline V gives CDR1 MNHNS, CDR2 SASEGT. CDR3 length: 14 residues. V was trimmed by 1 base and J by 1 base, leaving 5 bases between them. Authors' analysis steps: Reference gene primer amplification yielded estimated nucleated cell counts. TCRdb's copy holds only in-frame clones and misses some; the assay was immunoSEQ multiplex PCR. V and J calls and clone size are copied from that table; D and trimming were computed from the DNA. The repertoire includes some 68,000 clones, over 80% of them detected once, and roughly 2.4% sits in the top ten. The rearrangement uses TRBV6-1 and TRBJ1-5; D is unclear. The TCR sequence derives from a human donor in a cohort sampled during active COVID-19. Sequenced sample: peripheral blood. The DNA of the CDR3 is TGTGCCAGCAGTGAAGTCGTCAGCAATCAGCCCCAGCATTTT. Its translation is CASSEVVSNQPQHF.